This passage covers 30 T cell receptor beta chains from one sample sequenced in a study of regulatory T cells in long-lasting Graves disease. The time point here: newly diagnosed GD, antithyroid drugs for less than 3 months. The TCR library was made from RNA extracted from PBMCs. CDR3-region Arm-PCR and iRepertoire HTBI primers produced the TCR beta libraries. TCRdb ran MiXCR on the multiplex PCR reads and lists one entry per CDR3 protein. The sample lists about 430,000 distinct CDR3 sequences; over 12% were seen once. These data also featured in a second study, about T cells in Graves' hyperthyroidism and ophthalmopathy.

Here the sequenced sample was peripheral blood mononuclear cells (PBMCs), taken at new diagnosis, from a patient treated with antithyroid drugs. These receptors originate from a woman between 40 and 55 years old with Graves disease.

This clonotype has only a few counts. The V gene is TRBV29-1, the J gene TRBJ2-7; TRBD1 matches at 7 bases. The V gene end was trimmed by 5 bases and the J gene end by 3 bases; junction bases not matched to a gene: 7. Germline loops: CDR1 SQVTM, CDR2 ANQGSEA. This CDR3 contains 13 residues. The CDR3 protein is CSVKTGAYYEQYF. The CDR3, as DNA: TGCAGCGTTAAAACAGGGGCGTACTACGAGCAGTACTTC.

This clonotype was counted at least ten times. This CDR3 reads CSARASEGRTEAFF. In DNA form, the CDR3 reads TGCAGTGCTAGGGCGTCAGAGGGAAGGACTGAAGCTTTCTTT. V and J are TRBV20-1 and TRBJ1-1; D is ambiguous. The CDR3 runs to 14 residues. Germline V gives CDR1 DFQATT, CDR2 SNEGSKA (reference sequence). Between the trimmed V and J ends, which lost 3 bases and 5 bases, there was a span of 16 bases.

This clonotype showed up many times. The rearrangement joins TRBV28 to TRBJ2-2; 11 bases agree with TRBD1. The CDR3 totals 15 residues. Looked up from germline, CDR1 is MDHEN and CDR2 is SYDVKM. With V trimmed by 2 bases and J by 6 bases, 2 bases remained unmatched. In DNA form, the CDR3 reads TGTGCCAGCAGTTTAAGGGGACAGGGGGCCGGGGAGCTGTTTTTT. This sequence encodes CASSLRGQGAGELFF.

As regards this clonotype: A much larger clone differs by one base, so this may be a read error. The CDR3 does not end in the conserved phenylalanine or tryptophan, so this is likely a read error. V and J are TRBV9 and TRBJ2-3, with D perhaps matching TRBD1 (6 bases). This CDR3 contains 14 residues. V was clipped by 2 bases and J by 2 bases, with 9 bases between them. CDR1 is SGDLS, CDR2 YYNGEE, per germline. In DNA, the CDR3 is TGTGCCAGCAGCGTCCGGGACAACACAGATACGCAGTATCTT. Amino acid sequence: CASSVRDNTDTQYL.

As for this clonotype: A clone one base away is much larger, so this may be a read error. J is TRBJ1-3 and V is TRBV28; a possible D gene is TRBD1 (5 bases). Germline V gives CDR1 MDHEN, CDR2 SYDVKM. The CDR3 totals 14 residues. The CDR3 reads CASSSSGGGNTMYF. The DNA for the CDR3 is TGTGCCAGCAGTTCGTCGGGGGGAGGAAACACCATGTATTTT.

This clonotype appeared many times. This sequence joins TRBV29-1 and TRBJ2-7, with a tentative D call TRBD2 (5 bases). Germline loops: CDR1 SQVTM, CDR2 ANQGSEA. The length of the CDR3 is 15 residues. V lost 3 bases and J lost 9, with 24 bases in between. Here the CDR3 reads CSVELKGTLDGRQYF. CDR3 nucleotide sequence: TGCAGCGTTGAGCTCAAGGGAACGTTGGATGGGAGGCAGTACTTC.

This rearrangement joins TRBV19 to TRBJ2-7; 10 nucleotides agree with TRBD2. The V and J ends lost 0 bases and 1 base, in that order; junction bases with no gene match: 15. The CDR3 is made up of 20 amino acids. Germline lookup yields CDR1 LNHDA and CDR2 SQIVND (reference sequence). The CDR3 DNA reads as TGTGCCAGTAGTATAGAAAGAGTGGATCGCCTTAGCGGGAGGTCCTACGAGCAGTACTTC. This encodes CASSIERVDRLSGRSYEQYF. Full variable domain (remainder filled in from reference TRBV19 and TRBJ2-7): DGGITQSPKYLFRKEGQNVTLSCEQNLNHDAMYWYRQDPGQGLRLIYYSQIVNDFQKGDIAEGYSVSREKKESFPLTVTSAQKNPTAFYLCASSIERVDRLSGRSYEQYFGPGTRLTVT.

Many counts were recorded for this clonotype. Written as DNA, the CDR3 is TGTGCCAGCAGCTTACAAGGAGGTCAAGAGACCCAGTACTTC. It yields the protein CASSLQGGQETQYF. The chain joins TRBV7-9 to TRBJ2-5; D may be TRBD2 (5 bases). Trimming removed 2 bases from V and 2 bases from J, with 9 bases in between. Germline CDR1 SEHNR, CDR2 FQNEAQ (reference sequence). The CDR3 is made up of 14 amino acids.

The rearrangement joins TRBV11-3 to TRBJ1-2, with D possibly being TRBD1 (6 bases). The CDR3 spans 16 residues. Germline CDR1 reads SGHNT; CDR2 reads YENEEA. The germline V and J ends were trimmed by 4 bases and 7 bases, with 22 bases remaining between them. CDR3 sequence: CASSSPPGQPPSGYTF. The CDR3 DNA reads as TGTGCCAGCAGCTCCCCTCCCGGACAGCCTCCCAGTGGCTACACCTTC.

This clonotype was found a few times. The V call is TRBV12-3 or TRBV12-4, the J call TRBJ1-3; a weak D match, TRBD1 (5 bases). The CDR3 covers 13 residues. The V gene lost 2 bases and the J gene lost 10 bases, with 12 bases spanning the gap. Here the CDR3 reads CASSLLGPSTIYF. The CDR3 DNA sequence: TGTGCCAGCAGTTTATTGGGACCCAGTACCATATATTTT.

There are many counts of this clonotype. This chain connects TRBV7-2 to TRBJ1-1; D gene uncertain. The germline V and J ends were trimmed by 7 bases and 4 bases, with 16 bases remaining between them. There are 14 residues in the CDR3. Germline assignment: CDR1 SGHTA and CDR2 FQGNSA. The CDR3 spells CASNPTRESTEAFF. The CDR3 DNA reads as TGTGCCAGCAACCCGACCCGGGAATCCACTGAAGCTTTCTTT.

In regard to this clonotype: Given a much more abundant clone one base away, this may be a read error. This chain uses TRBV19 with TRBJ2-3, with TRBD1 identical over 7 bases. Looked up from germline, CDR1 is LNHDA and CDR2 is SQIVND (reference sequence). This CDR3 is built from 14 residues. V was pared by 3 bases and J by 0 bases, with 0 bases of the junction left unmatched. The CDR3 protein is CASSMTGSTDTQYF. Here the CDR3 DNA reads TGTGCCAGTAGTATGACAGGGAGCACAGATACGCAGTATTTT.

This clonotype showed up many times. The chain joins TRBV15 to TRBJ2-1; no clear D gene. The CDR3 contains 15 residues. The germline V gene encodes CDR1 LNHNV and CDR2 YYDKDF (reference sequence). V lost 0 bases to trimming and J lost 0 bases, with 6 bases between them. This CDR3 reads CATSRDLSSYNEQFF. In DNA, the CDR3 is TGTGCCACCAGCAGAGATCTATCCTCCTACAATGAGCAGTTCTTC.

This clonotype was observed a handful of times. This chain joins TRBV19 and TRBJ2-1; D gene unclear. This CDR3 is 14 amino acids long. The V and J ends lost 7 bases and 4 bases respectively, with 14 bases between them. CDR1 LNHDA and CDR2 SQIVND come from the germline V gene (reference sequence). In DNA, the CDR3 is TGTGCCAGTATTTTGGACCGCCGGTACAATGAGCAGTTCTTC. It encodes CASILDRRYNEQFF.

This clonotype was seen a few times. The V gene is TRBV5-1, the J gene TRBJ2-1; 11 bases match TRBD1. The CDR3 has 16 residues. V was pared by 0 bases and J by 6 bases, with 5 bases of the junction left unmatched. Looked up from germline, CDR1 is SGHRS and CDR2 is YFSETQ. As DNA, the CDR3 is TGCGCCAGCAGCTTGGCCGGACAGGGGGCGTTCAATGAGCAGTTCTTC. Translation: CASSLAGQGAFNEQFF.

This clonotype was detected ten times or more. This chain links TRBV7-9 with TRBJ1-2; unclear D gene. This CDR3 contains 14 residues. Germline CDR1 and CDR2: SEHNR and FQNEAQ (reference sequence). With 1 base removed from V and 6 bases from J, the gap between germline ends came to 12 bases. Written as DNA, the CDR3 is TGTGCCAGCAGCTTAGGTTCCGGGGTCGATGGCTACACCTTC. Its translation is CASSLGSGVDGYTF. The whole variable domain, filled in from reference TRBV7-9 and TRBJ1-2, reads DTGVSQNPRHKITKRGQNVTFRCDPISEHNRLYWYRQTLGQGPEFLTYFQNEAQLEKSRLLSDRFSAERPKGSFSTLEIQRTEQGDSAMYLCASSLGSGVDGYTFGSGTRLTVV.

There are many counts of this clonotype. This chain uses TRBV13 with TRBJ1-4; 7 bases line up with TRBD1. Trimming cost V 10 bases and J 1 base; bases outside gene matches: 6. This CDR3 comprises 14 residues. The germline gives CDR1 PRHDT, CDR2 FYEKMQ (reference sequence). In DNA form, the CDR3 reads TGTGCCACCAGACAGGGAGGAACTAATGAAAAACTGTTTTTT. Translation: CATRQGGTNEKLFF.

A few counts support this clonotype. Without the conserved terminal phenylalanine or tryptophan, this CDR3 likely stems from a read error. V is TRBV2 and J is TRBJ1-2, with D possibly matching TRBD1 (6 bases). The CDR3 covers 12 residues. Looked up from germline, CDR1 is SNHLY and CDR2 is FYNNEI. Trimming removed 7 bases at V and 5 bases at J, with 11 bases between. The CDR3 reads CASITRGYGYTL. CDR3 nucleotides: TGTGCCAGCATTACAAGGGGGTATGGCTACACCCTC.

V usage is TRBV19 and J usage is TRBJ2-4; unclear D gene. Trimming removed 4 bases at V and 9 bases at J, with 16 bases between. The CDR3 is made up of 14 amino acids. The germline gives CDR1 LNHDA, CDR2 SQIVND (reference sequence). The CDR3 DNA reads TGTGCCAGTAGTAACGACACGATAGCTCGCATTCAGTACTTC. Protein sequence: CASSNDTIARIQYF.

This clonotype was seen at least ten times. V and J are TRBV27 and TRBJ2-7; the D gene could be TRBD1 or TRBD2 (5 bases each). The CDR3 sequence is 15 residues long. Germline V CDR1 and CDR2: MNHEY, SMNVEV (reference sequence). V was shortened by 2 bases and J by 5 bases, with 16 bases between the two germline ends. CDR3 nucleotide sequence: TGTGCCAGCAGTTTACGCCCCACCGGGGCCGACGAGCAGTACTTC. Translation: CASSLRPTGADEQYF.

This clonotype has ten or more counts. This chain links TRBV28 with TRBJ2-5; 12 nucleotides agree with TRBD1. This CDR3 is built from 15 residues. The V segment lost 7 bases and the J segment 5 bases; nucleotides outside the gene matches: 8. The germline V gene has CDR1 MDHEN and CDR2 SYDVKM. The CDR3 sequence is CASTGDRGPFETQYF. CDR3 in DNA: TGTGCCAGCACCGGGGACAGGGGGCCTTTTGAGACCCAGTACTTC.

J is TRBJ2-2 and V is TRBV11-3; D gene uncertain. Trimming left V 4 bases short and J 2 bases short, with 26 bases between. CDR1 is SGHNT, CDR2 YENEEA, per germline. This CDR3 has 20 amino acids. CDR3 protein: CASSWALRGRPDSNTGELFF. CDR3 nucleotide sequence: TGTGCCAGCAGCTGGGCCCTTCGAGGCAGACCGGATTCCAACACCGGGGAGCTGTTTTTT.

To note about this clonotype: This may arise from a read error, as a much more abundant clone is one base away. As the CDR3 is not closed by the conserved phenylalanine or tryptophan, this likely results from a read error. Here the CDR3 reads CSAELAGEGETQYV. CDR3 in DNA: TGCAGTGCCGAACTAGCGGGAGAAGGAGAGACCCAGTACGTC. This chain connects TRBV20-1 to TRBJ2-5, with 11 nucleotides matching TRBD2. CDR3 size: 14 residues. The trim removed 6 bases at V and 4 bases at J, leaving 7 bases unmatched. CDR1 DFQATT and CDR2 SNEGSKA come from the germline V gene (reference sequence).

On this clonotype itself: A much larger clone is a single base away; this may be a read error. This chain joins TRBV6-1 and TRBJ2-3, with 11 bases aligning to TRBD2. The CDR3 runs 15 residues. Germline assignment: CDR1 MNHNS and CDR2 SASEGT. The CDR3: CASSETSGVPDTRYF. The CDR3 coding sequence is TGTGCCAGCAGCGAGACTAGCGGGGTTCCAGATACGCGGTATTTT.

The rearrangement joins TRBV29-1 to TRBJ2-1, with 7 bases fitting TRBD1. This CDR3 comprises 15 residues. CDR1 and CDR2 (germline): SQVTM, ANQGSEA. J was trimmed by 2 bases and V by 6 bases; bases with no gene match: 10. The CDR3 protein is CSVDTHRGPYNEQFF. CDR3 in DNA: TGCAGCGTGGACACCCACAGGGGCCCCTACAATGAGCAGTTCTTC.

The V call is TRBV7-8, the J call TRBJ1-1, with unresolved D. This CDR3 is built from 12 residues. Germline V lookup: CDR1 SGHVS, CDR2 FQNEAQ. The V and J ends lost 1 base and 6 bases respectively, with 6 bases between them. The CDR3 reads CASSLEGSEAFF. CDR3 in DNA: TGTGCCAGCAGCTTAGAAGGATCTGAAGCTTTCTTT. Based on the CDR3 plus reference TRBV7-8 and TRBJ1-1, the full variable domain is GAGVSQSPRYKVAKRGQDVALRCDPISGHVSLFWYQQALGQGPEFLTYFQNEAQLDKSGLPSDRFFAERPEGSVSTLKIQRTQQEDSAVYLCASSLEGSEAFFGQGTRLTVV.

CDR3 bases: TGTGCCAGCAGCCAAGCTTTGCGCTCAAGCTCCTACAATGAGCAGTTCTTC. Its translation is CASSQALRSSSYNEQFF. V usage is TRBV14 and J usage is TRBJ2-1; D is uncertain. CDR1 SGHDN and CDR2 FVKESK come from the germline V gene. V was clipped by 1 base and J by 0 bases, with 13 bases between them. The CDR3 totals 17 residues.

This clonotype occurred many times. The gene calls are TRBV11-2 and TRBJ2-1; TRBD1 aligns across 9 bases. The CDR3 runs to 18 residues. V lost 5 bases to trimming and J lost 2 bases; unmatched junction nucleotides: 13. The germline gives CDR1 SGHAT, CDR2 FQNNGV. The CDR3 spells CASSETGGASRTYNEQFF. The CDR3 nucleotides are TGTGCCAGCAGCGAAACAGGGGGCGCTTCCCGAACCTACAATGAGCAGTTCTTC.

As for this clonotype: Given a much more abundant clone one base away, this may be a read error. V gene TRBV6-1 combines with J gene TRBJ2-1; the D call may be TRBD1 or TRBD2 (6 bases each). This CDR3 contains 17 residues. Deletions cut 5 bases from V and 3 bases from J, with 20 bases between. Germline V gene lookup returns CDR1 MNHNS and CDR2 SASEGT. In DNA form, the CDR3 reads TGTGCCAGCAGTCCCGGGGGCGAGGGAGGTCTCTACAATGAGCAGTTCTTC. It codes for CASSPGGEGGLYNEQFF.

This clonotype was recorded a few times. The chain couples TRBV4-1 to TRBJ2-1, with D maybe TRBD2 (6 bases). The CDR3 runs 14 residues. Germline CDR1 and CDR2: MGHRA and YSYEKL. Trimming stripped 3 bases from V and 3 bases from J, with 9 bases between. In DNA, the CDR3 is TGCGCCAGCAGCCAGGAGGACTACTACAATGAGCAGTTCTTC. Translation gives CASSQEDYYNEQFF.